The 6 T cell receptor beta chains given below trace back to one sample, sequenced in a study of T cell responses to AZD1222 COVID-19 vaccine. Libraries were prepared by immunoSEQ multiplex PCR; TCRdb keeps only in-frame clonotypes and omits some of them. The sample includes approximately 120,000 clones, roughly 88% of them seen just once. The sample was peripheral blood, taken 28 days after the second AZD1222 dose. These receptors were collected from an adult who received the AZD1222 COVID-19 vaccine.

The CDR3 DNA sequence: TGTGCCAGCAGCTCGTCAGTCTATGAGCAGTTCTTC. It specifies CASSSSVYEQFF. This rearrangement joins TRBV11-3 to TRBJ2-1; D is unresolved. Germline V lookup: CDR1 SGHNT, CDR2 YENEEA. The CDR3 extends over 12 amino acids. Trimming cost V 4 bases and J 8 bases, with 9 bases left between them.

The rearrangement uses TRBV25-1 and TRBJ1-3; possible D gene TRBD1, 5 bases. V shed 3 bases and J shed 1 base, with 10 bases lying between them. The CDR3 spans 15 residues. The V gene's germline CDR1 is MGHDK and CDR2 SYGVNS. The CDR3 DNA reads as TGTGCCAGCAGTGATCGGGGGACGTCTGGAAACACCATATATTTT. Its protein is CASSDRGTSGNTIYF.

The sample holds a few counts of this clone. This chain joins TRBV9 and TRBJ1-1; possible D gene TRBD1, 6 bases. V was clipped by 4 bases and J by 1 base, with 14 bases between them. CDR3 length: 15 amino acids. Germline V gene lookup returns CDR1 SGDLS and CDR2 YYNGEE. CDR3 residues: CASSRGTPENTEAFF. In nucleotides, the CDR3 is TGTGCCAGCAGCCGCGGGACACCCGAGAACACTGAAGCTTTCTTT.

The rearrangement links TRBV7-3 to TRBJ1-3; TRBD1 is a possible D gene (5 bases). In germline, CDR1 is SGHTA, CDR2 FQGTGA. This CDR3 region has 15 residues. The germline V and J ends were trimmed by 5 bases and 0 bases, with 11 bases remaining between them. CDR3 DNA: TGTGCCAGCAGCGTAGACAGCCTCTCTGGAAACACCATATATTTT. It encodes CASSVDSLSGNTIYF.

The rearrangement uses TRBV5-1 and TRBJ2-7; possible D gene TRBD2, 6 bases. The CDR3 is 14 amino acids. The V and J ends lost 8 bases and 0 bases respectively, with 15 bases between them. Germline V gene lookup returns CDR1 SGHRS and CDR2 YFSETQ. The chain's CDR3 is CASNRDGGSYEQYF. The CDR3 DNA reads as TGCGCCAGTAACCGGGACGGGGGCTCCTACGAGCAGTACTTC.

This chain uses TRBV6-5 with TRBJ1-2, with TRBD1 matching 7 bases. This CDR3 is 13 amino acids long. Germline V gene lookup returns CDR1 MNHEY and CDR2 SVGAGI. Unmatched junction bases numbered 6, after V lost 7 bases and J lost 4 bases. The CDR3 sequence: CASTGQAVYGYTF. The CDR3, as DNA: TGTGCCAGCACCGGACAGGCGGTCTATGGCTACACCTTC.